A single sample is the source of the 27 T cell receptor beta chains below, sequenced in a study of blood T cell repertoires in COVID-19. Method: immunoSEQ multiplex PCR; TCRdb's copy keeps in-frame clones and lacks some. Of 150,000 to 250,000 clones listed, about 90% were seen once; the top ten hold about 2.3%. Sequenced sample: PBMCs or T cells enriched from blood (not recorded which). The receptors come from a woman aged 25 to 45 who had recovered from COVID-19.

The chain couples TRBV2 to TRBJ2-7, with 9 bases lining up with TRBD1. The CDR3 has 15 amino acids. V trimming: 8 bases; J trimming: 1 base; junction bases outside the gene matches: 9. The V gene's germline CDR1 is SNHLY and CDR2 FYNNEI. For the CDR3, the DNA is TGTGCCAGCGGGGACCGGGACAGGGCTTCCTACGAGCAGTACTTC. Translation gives CASGDRDRASYEQYF.

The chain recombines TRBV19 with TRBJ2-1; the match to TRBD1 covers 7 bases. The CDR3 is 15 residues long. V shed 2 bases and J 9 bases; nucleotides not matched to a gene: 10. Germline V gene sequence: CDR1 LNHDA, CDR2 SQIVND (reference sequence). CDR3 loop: CASSIRTGELVEQFF. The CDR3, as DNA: TGTGCCAGTAGTATAAGAACAGGGGAGCTGGTTGAGCAGTTCTTC.

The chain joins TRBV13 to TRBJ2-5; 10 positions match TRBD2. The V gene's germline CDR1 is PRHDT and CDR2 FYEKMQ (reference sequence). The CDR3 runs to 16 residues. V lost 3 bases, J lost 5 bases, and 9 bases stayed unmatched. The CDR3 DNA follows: TGTGCCAGCAGCTTCCCTAGCGGGAGCCCTGGGGAGACCCAGTACTTC. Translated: CASSFPSGSPGETQYF.

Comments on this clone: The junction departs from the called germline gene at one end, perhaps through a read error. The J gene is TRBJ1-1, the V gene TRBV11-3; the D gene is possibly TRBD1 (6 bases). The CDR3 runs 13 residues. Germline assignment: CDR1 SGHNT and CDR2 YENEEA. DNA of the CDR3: TGTGCCAGCAGCATAGACAGGCGCCTTGAAGCTTTCTTT. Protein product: CASSIDRRLEAFF.

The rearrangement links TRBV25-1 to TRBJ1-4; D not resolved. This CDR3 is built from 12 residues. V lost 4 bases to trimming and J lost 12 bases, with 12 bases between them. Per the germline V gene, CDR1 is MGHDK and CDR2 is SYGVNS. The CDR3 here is CASSAQIPELFF. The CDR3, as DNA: TGTGCCAGCAGTGCCCAGATCCCCGAACTGTTTTTT.

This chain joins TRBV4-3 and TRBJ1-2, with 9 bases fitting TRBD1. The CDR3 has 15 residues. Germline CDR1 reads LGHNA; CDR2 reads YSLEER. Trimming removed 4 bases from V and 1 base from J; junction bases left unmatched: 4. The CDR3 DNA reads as TGCGCCAGCAGCCCGGGACAGGGAAATAACTATGGCTACACCTTC. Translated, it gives CASSPGQGNNYGYTF.

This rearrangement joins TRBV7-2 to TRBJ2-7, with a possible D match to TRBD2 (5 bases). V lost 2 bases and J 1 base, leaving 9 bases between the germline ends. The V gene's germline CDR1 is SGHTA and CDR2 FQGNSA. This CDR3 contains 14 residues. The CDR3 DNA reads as TGTGCCAGCAGCTTAAGCGGCGTATCCTACGAGCAGTACTTC. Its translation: CASSLSGVSYEQYF.

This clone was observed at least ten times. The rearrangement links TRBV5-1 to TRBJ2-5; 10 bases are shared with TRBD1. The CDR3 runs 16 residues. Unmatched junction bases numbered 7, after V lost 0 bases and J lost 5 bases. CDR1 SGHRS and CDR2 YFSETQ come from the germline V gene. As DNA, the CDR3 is TGCGCCAGCAGCTTGGTGCGGACAGGGGGTCCTGAGACCCAGTACTTC. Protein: CASSLVRTGGPETQYF. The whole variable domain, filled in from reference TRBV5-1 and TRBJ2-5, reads KAGVTQTPRYLIKTRGQQVTLSCSPISGHRSVSWYQQTPGQGLQFLFEYFSETQRNKGNFPGRFSGRQFSNSRSEMNVSTLELGDSALYLCASSLVRTGGPETQYFGPGTRLLVL.

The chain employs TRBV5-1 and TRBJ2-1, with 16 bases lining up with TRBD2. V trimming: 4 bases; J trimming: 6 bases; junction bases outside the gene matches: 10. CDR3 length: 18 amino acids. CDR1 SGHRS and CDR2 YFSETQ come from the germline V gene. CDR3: CASSTPPGLAGGLNEQFF. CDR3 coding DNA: TGCGCCAGCAGCACACCCCCGGGACTAGCGGGAGGGCTCAATGAGCAGTTCTTC.

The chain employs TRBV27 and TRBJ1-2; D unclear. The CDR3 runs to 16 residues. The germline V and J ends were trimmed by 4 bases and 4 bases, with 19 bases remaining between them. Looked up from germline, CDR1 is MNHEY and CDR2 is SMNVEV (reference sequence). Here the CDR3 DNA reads TGTGCCAGCAGTTCTGAGGGTCCGAACTTCCTCTATGGCTACACCTTC. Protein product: CASSSEGPNFLYGYTF.

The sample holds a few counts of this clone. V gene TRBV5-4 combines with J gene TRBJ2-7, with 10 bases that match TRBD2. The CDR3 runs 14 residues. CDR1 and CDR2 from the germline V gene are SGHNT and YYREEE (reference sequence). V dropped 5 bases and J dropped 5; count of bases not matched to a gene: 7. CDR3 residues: CASSRGLAVDEQYF. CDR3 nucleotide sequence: TGTGCCAGCAGTCGAGGACTAGCGGTGGACGAGCAGTACTTC.

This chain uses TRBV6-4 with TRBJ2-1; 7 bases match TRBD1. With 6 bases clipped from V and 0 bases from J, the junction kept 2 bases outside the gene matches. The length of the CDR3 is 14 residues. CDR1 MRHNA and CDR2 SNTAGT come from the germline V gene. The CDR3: CASSRGSSYNEQFF. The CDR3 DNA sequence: TGTGCCAGCAGCAGGGGGAGCTCCTACAATGAGCAGTTCTTC.

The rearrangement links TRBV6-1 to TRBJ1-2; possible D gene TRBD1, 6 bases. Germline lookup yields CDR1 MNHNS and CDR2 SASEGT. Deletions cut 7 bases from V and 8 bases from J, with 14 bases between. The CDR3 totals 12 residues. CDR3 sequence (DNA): TGTGCCAGCACCGTGGGGGACAACGGCTACACCTTC. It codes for CASTVGDNGYTF.

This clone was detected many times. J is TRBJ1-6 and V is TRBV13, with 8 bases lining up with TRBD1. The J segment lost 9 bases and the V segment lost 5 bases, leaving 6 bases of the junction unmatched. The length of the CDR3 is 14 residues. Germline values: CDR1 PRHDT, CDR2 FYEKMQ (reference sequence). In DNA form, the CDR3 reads TGTGCCAGCAGCGTTCAGGGGGCGGCTTCACCCCTCCACTTT. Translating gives CASSVQGAASPLHF.

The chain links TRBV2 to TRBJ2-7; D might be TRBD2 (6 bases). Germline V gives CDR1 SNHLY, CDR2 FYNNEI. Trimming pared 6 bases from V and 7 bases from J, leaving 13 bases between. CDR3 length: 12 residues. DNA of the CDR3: TGTGCCAGCAGCCGACACCGGGAGGAGCAGTACTTC. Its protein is CASSRHREEQYF.

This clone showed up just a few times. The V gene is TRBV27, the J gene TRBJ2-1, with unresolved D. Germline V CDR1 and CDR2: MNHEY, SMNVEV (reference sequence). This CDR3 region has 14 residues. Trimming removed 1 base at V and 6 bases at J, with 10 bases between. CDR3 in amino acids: CASSLFIVGNEQFF. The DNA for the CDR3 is TGTGCCAGCAGTTTATTCATAGTTGGCAATGAGCAGTTCTTC.

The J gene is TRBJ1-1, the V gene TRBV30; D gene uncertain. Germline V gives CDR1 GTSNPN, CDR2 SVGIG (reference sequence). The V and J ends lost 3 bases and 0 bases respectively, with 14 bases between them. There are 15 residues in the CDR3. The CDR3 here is CAWRRGPLVNTEAFF. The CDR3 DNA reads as TGTGCCTGGAGACGCGGCCCCCTGGTGAACACTGAAGCTTTCTTT.

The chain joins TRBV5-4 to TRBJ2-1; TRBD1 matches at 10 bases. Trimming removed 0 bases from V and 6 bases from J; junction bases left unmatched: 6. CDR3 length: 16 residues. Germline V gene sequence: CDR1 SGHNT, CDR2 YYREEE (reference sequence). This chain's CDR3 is CASSLGDRGSRNEQFF. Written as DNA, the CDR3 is TGTGCCAGCAGCTTGGGGGACAGGGGAAGCCGCAATGAGCAGTTCTTC.

CDR3 coding DNA: TGTGCCAGCAGTTTCGACATCAACTATGGCTACACCTTC. Amino acid sequence: CASSFDINYGYTF. The rearrangement joins TRBV12-3 or TRBV12-4 to TRBJ1-2, with no clear D. This CDR3 is 13 amino acids long. V was pared by 3 bases and J by 2 bases, with 7 bases between.

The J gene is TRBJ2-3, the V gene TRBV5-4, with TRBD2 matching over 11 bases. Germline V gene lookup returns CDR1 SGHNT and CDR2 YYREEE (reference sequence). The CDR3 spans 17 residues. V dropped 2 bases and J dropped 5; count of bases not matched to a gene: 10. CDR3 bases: TGTGCCAGCAGCTTTGGGTTAGCGGGAGGGCTCAAAGATACGCAGTATTTT. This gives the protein CASSFGLAGGLKDTQYF.

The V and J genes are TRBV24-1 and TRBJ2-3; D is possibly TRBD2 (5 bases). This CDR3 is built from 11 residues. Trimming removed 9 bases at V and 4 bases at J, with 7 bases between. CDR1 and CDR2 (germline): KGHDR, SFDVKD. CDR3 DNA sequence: TGTGCCACCTCGAGGGCAGATACGCAGTATTTT. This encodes CATSRADTQYF.

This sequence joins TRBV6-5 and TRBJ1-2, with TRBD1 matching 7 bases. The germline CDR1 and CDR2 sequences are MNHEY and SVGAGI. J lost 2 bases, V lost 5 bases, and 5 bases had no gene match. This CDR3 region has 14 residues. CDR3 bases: TGTGCCAGCAGTCGGACAGGCGGCAACTATGGCTACACCTTC. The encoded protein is CASSRTGGNYGYTF.

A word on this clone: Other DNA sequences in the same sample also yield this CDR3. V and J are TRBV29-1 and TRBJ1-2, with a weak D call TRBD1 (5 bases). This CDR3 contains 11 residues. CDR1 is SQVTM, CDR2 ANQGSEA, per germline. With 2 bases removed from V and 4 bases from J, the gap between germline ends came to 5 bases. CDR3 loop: CSVEQGYGYTF. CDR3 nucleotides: TGCAGCGTTGAACAGGGCTATGGCTACACCTTC. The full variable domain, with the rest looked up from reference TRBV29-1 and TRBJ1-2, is SAVISQKPSRDICQRGTSLTIQCQVDSQVTMMFWYRQQPGQSLTLIATANQGSEATYESGFVIDKFPISRPNLTFSTLTVSNMSPEDSSIYLCSVEQGYGYTFGSGTRLTVV.

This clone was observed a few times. The CDR3 protein is CASSQITGTGAFF. In DNA form, the CDR3 reads TGTGCCAGCAGCCAGATAACCGGGACAGGGGCTTTCTTT. V and J are TRBV5-6 and TRBJ1-1, with 9 nucleotides matching TRBD1. V lost 4 bases to trimming and J lost 11 bases; unmatched junction nucleotides: 9. This CDR3 comprises 13 residues. Germline V gene sequence: CDR1 SGHDT, CDR2 YYEEEE.

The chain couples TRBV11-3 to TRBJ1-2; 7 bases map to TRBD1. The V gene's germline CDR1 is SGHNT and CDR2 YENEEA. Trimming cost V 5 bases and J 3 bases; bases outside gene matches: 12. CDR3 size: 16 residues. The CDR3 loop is CASSTSTGKFYYGYTF. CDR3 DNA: TGTGCCAGCAGCACGTCGACAGGGAAGTTCTACTATGGCTACACCTTC.

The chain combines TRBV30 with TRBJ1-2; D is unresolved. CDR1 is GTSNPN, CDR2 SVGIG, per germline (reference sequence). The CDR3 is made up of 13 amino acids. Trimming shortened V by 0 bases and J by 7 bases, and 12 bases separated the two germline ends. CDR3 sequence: CAWSVVAESGYTF. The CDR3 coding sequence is TGTGCCTGGAGTGTAGTCGCCGAGAGTGGCTACACCTTC.

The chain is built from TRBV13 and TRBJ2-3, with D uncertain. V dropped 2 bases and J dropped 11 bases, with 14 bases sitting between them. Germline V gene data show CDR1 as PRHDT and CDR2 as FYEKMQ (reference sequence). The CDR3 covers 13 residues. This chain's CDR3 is CASSLREAPWQYF. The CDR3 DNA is TGTGCCAGCAGCTTACGAGAGGCCCCCTGGCAGTATTTT.